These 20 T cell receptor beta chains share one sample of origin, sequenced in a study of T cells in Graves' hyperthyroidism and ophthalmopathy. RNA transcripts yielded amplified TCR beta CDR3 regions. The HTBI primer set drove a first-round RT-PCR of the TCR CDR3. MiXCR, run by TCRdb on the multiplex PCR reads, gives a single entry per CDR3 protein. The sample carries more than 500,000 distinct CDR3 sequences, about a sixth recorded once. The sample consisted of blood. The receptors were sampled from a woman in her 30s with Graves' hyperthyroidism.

CDR3 region: CAWNREINEQFF. CDR3 DNA sequence: TGTGCCTGGAACCGGGAGATCAATGAGCAGTTCTTC. J is TRBJ2-1 and V is TRBV30; D is possibly TRBD2 (6 bases). Germline CDR1 and CDR2: GTSNPN and SVGIG (reference sequence). Trimming cost V 4 bases and J 6 bases, with 10 bases left between them. The CDR3 consists of 12 residues.

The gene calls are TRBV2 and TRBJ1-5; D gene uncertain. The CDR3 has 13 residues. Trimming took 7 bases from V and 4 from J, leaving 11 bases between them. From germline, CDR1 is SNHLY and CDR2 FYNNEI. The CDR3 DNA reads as TGTGCCAGCACACAGAATTTAAATCAGCCCCAGCATTTT. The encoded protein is CASTQNLNQPQHF.

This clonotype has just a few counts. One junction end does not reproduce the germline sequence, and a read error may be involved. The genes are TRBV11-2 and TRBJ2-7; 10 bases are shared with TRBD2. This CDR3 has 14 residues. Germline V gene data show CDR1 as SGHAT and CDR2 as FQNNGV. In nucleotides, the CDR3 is TGCGCCAGCAGCGTAGCGGGAGGAGACCACGAGCAGTACTTC. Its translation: CASSVAGGDHEQYF.

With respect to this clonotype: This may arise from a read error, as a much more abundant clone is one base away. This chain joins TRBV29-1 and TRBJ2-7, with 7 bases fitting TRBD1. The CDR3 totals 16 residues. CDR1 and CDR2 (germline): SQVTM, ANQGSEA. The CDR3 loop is CSVEGAGGDAVGEQCF. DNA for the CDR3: TGCAGCGTTGAAGGGGCAGGGGGTGATGCGGTAGGCGAGCAGTGCTTC.

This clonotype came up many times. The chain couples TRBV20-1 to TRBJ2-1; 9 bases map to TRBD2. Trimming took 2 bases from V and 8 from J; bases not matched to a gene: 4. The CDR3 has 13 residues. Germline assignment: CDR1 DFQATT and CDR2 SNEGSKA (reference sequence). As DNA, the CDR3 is TGCAGTGCTAGACTAGCGGGAATCGATGAGCAGTTCTTC. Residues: CSARLAGIDEQFF.

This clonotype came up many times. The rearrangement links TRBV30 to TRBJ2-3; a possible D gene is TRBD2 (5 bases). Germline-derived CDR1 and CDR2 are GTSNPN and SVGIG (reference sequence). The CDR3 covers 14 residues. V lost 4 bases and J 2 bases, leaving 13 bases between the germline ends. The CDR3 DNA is TGTGCCTGGACCGGTCGGGGATACACAGATACGCAGTATTTT. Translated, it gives CAWTGRGYTDTQYF.

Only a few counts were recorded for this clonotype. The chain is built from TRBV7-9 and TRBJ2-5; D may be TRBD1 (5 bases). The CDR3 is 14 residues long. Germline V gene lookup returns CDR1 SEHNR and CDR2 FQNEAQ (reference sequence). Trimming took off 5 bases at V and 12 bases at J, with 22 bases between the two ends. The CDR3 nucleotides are TGTGCCAGCAGCCACCCTGACAGATTTGAGGTTAAGTACTTC. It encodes CASSHPDRFEVKYF.

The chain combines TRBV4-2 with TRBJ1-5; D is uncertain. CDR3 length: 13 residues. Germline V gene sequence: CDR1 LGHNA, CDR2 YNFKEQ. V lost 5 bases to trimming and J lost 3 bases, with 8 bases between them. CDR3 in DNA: TGTGCCAGCAGCTCGACGGTCAATCAGCCCCAGCATTTT. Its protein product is CASSSTVNQPQHF.

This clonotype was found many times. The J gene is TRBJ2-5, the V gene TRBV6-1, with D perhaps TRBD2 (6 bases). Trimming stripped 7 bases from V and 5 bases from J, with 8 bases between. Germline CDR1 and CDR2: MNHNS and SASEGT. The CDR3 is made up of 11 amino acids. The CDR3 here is CASTAGETQYF. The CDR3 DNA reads TGTGCCAGCACCGCGGGGGAGACCCAGTACTTC.

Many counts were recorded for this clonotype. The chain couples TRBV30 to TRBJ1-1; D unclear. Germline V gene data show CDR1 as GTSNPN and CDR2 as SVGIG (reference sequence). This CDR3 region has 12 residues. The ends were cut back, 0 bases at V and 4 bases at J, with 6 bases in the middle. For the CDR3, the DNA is TGTGCCTGGAGTGTACCTGTCACTGAAGCTTTCTTT. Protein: CAWSVPVTEAFF.

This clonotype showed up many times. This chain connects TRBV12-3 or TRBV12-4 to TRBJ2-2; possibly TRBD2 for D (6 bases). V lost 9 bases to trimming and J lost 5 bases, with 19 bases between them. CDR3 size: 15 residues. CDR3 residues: CASRMGGEGTGELFF. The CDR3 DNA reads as TGTGCCAGTCGGATGGGGGGAGAGGGTACCGGGGAGCTGTTTTTT.

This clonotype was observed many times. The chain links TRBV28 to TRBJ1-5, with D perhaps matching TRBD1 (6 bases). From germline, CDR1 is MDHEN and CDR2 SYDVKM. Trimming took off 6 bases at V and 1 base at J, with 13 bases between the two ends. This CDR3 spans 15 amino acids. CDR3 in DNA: TGTGCCAGCAGAACCGGGACATTGAGCAATCAGCCCCAGCATTTT. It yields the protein CASRTGTLSNQPQHF.

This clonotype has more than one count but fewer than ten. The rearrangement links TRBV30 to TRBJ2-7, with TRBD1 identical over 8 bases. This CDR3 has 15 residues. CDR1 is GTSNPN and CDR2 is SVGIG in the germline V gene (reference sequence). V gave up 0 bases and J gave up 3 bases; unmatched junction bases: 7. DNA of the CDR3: TGTGCCTGGAGTGTACGAGCGACAGGGGACTACGAGCAGTACTTC. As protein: CAWSVRATGDYEQYF.

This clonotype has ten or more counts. The CDR3 DNA sequence: TGTGCCAGCAGACCCGACAGTGTTGAAGCTTTCTTT. Protein: CASRPDSVEAFF. The chain combines TRBV7-9 with TRBJ1-1; perhaps TRBD1 as D (5 bases). The CDR3 consists of 12 residues. The germline V and J ends were trimmed by 6 bases and 7 bases, with 12 bases remaining between them. CDR1 SEHNR and CDR2 FQNEAQ come from the germline V gene (reference sequence).

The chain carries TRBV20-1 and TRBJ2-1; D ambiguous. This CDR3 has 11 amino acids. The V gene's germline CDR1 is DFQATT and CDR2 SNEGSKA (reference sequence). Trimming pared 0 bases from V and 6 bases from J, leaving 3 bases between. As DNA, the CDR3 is TGCAGTGCTAGAGATCTCAATGAGCAGTTCTTC. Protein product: CSARDLNEQFF.

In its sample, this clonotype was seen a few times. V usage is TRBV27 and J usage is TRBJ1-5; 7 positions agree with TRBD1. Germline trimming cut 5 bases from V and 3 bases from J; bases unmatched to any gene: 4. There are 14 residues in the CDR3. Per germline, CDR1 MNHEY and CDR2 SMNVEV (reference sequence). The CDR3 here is CASSLGTDNQPQHF. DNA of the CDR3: TGTGCCAGCAGTCTCGGGACAGACAATCAGCCCCAGCATTTT.

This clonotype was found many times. The CDR3 loop is CASSYSILRGTYEQYF. As DNA, the CDR3 is TGTGCCAGCAGTTACTCGATCCTCAGGGGTACCTACGAGCAGTACTTC. This sequence joins TRBV6-5 and TRBJ2-7; D is perhaps TRBD1 (6 bases). CDR3 length: 16 residues. CDR1 and CDR2 from the germline V gene are MNHEY and SVGAGI. V was pared by 0 bases and J by 2 bases, with 14 bases between.

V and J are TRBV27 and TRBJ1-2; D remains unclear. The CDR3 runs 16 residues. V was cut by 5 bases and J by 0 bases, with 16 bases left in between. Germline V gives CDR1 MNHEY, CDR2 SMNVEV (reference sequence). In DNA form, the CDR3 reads TGTGCCAGCAGTCCTACGATAGGCAAGCCTAACTATGGCTACACCTTC. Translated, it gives CASSPTIGKPNYGYTF.

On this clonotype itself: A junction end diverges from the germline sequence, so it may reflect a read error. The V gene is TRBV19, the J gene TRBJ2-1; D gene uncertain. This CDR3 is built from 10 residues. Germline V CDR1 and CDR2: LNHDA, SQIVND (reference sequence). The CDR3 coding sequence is TGTGCCAGCGGTGGGAATGAGCAGCTCTTC. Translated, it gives CASGGNEQLF.

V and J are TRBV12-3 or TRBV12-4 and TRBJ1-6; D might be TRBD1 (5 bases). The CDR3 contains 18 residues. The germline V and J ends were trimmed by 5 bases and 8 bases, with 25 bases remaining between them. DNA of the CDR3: TGTGCCAGCAGTCAGGAAACGGGACGACCAGCGTTCGATTCACCCCTCCACTTT. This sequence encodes CASSQETGRPAFDSPLHF.